This TCR beta chain was captured by sequencing in a study of identical twins. Study outcomes and limitations: There were fewer insertions in abundant cord blood beta clonotypes, but memory repertoires showed no such pattern. The analysis was cross-sectional rather than longitudinal within donors.

This clonotype came up a few times. Its cognate antigen is unknown. Template switching added a universal primer site, and cDNA bore unique molecular identifiers. Via MiXCR, TCRdb re-called the 5' RACE reads, giving one row per CDR3 protein. The sample has 1.5 million to 2 million distinct CDR3 sequences, about 32% seen once; the top ten hold around 0.3%. The CDR3 is 13 residues long. V lost 4 bases, J lost 6 bases, and 10 bases lay in between. CDR1 MNHEY and CDR2 SVGEGT come from the germline V gene. Donors uniformly comprised healthy Caucasians. The sequence came from a newborn girl in good health. The specimen sequenced was cord blood. The V and J genes are TRBV6-2 or TRBV6-3 and TRBJ1-5; no definite D call. The CDR3 is CASSSGVSQPQHF. The CDR3 DNA reads TGTGCCAGCAGTTCTGGGGTAAGTCAGCCCCAGCATTTT.